These 10 T cell receptor beta chains were all obtained from the same sample, sequenced in a study of blood T cell repertoires in COVID-19. The table came from immunoSEQ multiplex PCR; TCRdb's copy has only in-frame clones and leaves some out. The sample has 350,000 or so clones, around 83% seen once. Sequenced input: peripheral blood. Receptors originate from a man aged 30 to 45 with active or convalescent COVID-19.

The chain joins TRBV28 to TRBJ2-5; D perhaps matches TRBD2 (7 bases). Germline V gene lookup returns CDR1 MDHEN and CDR2 SYDVKM. The V end was cut by 3 bases, the J end by 6 bases, with 14 bases between. The CDR3 sequence is 14 residues long. CDR3 sequence: CASSFVRGGKTQYF. CDR3 nucleotides: TGTGCCAGCAGTTTTGTTAGGGGGGGAAAGACCCAGTACTTC.

V and J are TRBV7-6 and TRBJ2-3, with a possible D match to TRBD1 (6 bases). This CDR3 is built from 15 residues. Germline lookup yields CDR1 SGHVS and CDR2 FNYEAQ. Trimming shortened V by 2 bases and J by 6 bases, and 15 bases separated the two germline ends. CDR3 loop: CASSLLGGQADTQYF. CDR3 in DNA: TGTGCCAGCAGCTTATTAGGGGGTCAAGCGGATACGCAGTATTTT.

The V and J genes are TRBV3-1 (or the pseudogene TRBV3-2) and TRBJ2-1; a weak D match, TRBD2 (6 bases). Germline lookup yields CDR1 LGHDT and CDR2 YNNKEL (reference sequence). The CDR3 extends over 12 amino acids. Trimming cost V 0 bases and J 13 bases, with 10 bases left between them. The CDR3 protein is CASSQDGRRQFF. For the CDR3, the DNA is TGTGCCAGCAGCCAAGACGGGAGACGTCAGTTCTTC.

The chain employs TRBV20-1 and TRBJ2-1; 10 positions agree with TRBD2. V lost 3 bases to trimming and J lost 7 bases; unmatched junction nucleotides: 12. Germline-derived CDR1 and CDR2 are DFQATT and SNEGSKA (reference sequence). This CDR3 is 16 amino acids long. CDR3 amino acids: CSASKGLAGVRNEQFF. CDR3 DNA sequence: TGCAGTGCTAGTAAAGGCCTAGCGGGAGTAAGAAATGAGCAGTTCTTC.

The chain employs TRBV11-3 and TRBJ1-2; D is ambiguous. V was shortened by 1 base and J by 4 bases, with 7 bases between the two germline ends. Germline V gene sequence: CDR1 SGHNT, CDR2 YENEEA. The CDR3 covers 13 residues. The CDR3 DNA is TGTGCCAGCAGCTTAGGATCGGGCTATGGCTACACCTTC. Its translation is CASSLGSGYGYTF.

Concerning this clone itself: Other nucleotide sequences in the sample specify the same CDR3. This chain joins TRBV6-6 and TRBJ1-5, with D possibly TRBD1 on 5 matching bases. V shed 2 bases and J shed 4 bases, with 9 bases lying between them. The CDR3 is 14 residues long. Germline assignment: CDR1 MNHNY and CDR2 SVGAGI (reference sequence). The CDR3 DNA reads as TGTGCCAGCAGTTACCCCGGGGGTAATCAGCCCCAGCATTTT. Protein: CASSYPGGNQPQHF.

Written as DNA, the CDR3 is TGCAGCGTTGGGGCTAGCGGGAGTTCAGATACGCAGTATTTT. Encoded protein: CSVGASGSSDTQYF. The chain carries TRBV29-1 and TRBJ2-3; TRBD2 agrees at 10 bases. The J segment lost 4 bases and the V segment lost 4 bases, leaving 5 bases of the junction unmatched. Germline V gene lookup returns CDR1 SQVTM and CDR2 ANQGSEA. This CDR3 region has 14 residues.

This chain uses TRBV5-6 with TRBJ2-7; 14 nucleotides match TRBD2. CDR1 is SGHDT and CDR2 is YYEEEE in the germline V gene. Trimming at V came to 3 bases and at J to 0 bases, leaving 11 bases not matched to a gene. The CDR3 has 19 amino acids. The CDR3 protein is CASSSRTSGRPRSSYEQYF. The CDR3 region has the DNA TGTGCCAGCAGCTCGCGGACTAGCGGGAGGCCCAGGAGCTCCTACGAGCAGTACTTC.

V gene TRBV3-1 (or the pseudogene TRBV3-2) combines with J gene TRBJ1-6, with 10 bases aligning to TRBD1. This CDR3 region has 15 residues. Looked up from germline, CDR1 is LGHDT and CDR2 is YNNKEL (reference sequence). Trimming removed 2 bases from V and 11 bases from J; junction bases left unmatched: 6. Here the CDR3 reads CASSQRQGAGAPLHF. Here the CDR3 DNA reads TGTGCCAGCAGCCAAAGACAGGGGGCTGGGGCACCCCTCCACTTT.

The chain is built from TRBV20-1 and TRBJ1-2; the match to TRBD1 covers 8 bases. This CDR3 has 15 amino acids. Germline V CDR1 and CDR2: DFQATT, SNEGSKA (reference sequence). The V segment lost 6 bases and the J segment 6 bases; nucleotides outside the gene matches: 15. The CDR3 DNA sequence: TGCAGTGCCAGTAGGGCAACAGGGGGAAAGAATGGCTACACCTTC. Translated: CSASRATGGKNGYTF.